Listed here are 14 T cell receptor beta chains from one sample, sequenced in a study of cytomegalovirus exposure and HLA in healthy donors. Using immunoSEQ multiplex PCR, the repertoire was profiled, and TCRdb retains in-frame clones only, with some absent. The sample has roughly 48,000 clones, about nine tenths seen once; the top ten hold under 7.5%. The sequencing sample was made of PBMCs. These receptors all come from a woman aged 25 to 39 in good health and CMV-seronegative.

The chain uses TRBV27 and TRBJ2-7, with D possibly TRBD1 on 6 matching bases. Germline V gives CDR1 MNHEY, CDR2 SMNVEV (reference sequence). The germline V and J ends were trimmed by 0 bases and 6 bases, with 12 bases remaining between them. The CDR3 contains 14 residues. CDR3 nucleotides: TGTGCCAGCAGTTTATCTGAGGGGGACCCCGAGCAGTACTTC. It yields the protein CASSLSEGDPEQYF.

The gene calls are TRBV2 and TRBJ2-7, with 7 bases identical to TRBD1. The germline CDR1 and CDR2 sequences are SNHLY and FYNNEI. V dropped 8 bases and J dropped 7; count of bases not matched to a gene: 8. The CDR3 is 12 residues long. The chain's CDR3 is CASSQGVGEQYF. DNA of the CDR3: TGTGCCAGCTCTCAGGGGGTGGGGGAGCAGTACTTC.

The chain uses TRBV5-5 and TRBJ1-5, with no clear D. Trimming took off 2 bases at V and 3 bases at J, with 9 bases between the two ends. Germline V lookup: CDR1 SGHKS, CDR2 YYEKEE (reference sequence). The length of the CDR3 is 14 residues. CDR3 nucleotide sequence: TGTGCCAGCAGCTTTACAGCGGTCAATCAGCCCCAGCATTTT. Translated: CASSFTAVNQPQHF.

The V gene is TRBV6-5, the J gene TRBJ2-1, with 10 positions matching TRBD2. The J segment lost 6 bases and the V segment lost 2 bases, leaving 4 bases of the junction unmatched. Germline-derived CDR1 and CDR2 are MNHEY and SVGAGI. This CDR3 spans 15 amino acids. CDR3 in DNA: TGTGCCAGCAGTTACGGTAGCGGGAGGTTCAATGAGCAGTTCTTC. It specifies CASSYGSGRFNEQFF.

V and J are TRBV27 and TRBJ2-3; 8 nucleotides match TRBD2. The CDR3 is 14 residues long. Germline CDR1 is MNHEY and CDR2 is SMNVEV (reference sequence). The J segment lost 2 bases and the V segment lost 6 bases, leaving 4 bases of the junction unmatched. CDR3 region: CASRLAAYTDTQYF. For the CDR3, the DNA is TGTGCCAGCAGACTAGCGGCTTACACAGATACGCAGTATTTT.

This chain uses TRBV7-2 with TRBJ2-2; TRBD1 agrees at 9 bases. The CDR3 totals 15 residues. Trimming took 5 bases from V and 5 from J; bases not matched to a gene: 6. In germline, CDR1 is SGHTA, CDR2 FQGNSA. CDR3 nucleotide sequence: TGTGCCAGCAGCCGGGGACAGGGTGGGACCGGGGAGCTGTTTTTT. Amino acid sequence: CASSRGQGGTGELFF.

The chain uses TRBV6-1 and TRBJ2-7; 8 bases are a match to TRBD2. Germline loops: CDR1 MNHNS, CDR2 SASEGT. J lost 1 base, V lost 1 base, and 3 bases had no gene match. The CDR3 sequence is 15 residues long. CDR3 bases: TGTGCCAGCAGTGAAGTCGGCGGGAGGTCCTACGAGCAGTACTTC. It specifies CASSEVGGRSYEQYF.

J is TRBJ1-2 and V is TRBV10-3, with a possible D match to TRBD1 (5 bases). This CDR3 contains 13 residues. The germline V and J ends were trimmed by 10 bases and 5 bases, with 17 bases remaining between them. Germline V gene lookup returns CDR1 ENHRY and CDR2 SYGVKD. The CDR3 loop is CATRPGESYGYTF. The CDR3 DNA follows: TGTGCCACTAGGCCGGGGGAGTCGTATGGCTACACCTTC.

This clone was seen more than once but under ten times. The J gene is TRBJ2-1, the V gene TRBV7-3; TRBD2 aligns across 11 bases. With V trimmed by 5 bases and J by 6 bases, 6 bases remained unmatched. The germline V gene encodes CDR1 SGHTA and CDR2 FQGTGA. The CDR3 has 15 residues. CDR3 region: CASSATSGRGNEQFF. CDR3 sequence (DNA): TGTGCCAGCAGCGCCACTAGCGGGAGAGGCAATGAGCAGTTCTTC.

The rearrangement uses TRBV7-8 and TRBJ1-2; 10 bases are a match to TRBD1. Unmatched junction bases numbered 6, after V lost 4 bases and J lost 4 bases. Germline-derived CDR1 and CDR2 are SGHVS and FQNEAQ. The CDR3 has 15 residues. CDR3 bases: TGTGCCAGCAGCTCCACGACAGGGGGCGGCTATGGCTACACCTTC. Translation gives CASSSTTGGGYGYTF.

The rearrangement joins TRBV19 to TRBJ1-2; 7 bases are a match to TRBD1. Germline V lookup: CDR1 LNHDA, CDR2 SQIVND (reference sequence). Losses at the gene ends were 2 bases for V and 2 bases for J; bases not matched to a gene: 2. This CDR3 has 14 residues. The CDR3 sequence: CASSILGQNYGYTF. The DNA of the CDR3 is TGTGCCAGTAGTATACTGGGACAGAACTATGGCTACACCTTC. Filled out from reference TRBV19 and TRBJ1-2, the complete variable domain reads DGGITQSPKYLFRKEGQNVTLSCEQNLNHDAMYWYRQDPGQGLRLIYYSQIVNDFQKGDIAEGYSVSREKKESFPLTVTSAQKNPTAFYLCASSILGQNYGYTFGSGTRLTVV.

The genes are TRBV7-2 and TRBJ2-5, with 9 bases identical to TRBD1. CDR3 length: 18 amino acids. Germline trimming cut 1 base from V and 4 bases from J; bases unmatched to any gene: 13. Germline CDR1 is SGHTA and CDR2 is FQGNSA. This CDR3 reads CASSLDVYRGRGRETQYF. The CDR3 DNA sequence: TGTGCCAGCAGCTTAGATGTATACAGGGGGCGAGGGAGAGAGACCCAGTACTTC.

This chain links TRBV7-2 with TRBJ2-3; unclear D gene. Trimming left V 2 bases short and J 2 bases short, with 11 bases between. This CDR3 contains 15 residues. Germline assignment: CDR1 SGHTA and CDR2 FQGNSA. The CDR3 sequence: CASSLTGGTTDTQYF. The CDR3 DNA sequence: TGTGCCAGCAGCTTAACCGGCGGAACCACAGATACGCAGTATTTT.

The chain joins TRBV7-2 to TRBJ1-1, with TRBD1 identical over 7 bases. CDR1 and CDR2 from the germline V gene are SGHTA and FQGNSA. The CDR3 totals 15 residues. Losses at the gene ends were 0 bases for V and 7 bases for J; bases not matched to a gene: 8. For the CDR3, the DNA is TGTGCCAGCAGCTTAGCGCTTGACAGGGTCAGTGAAGCTTTCTTT. Protein product: CASSLALDRVSEAFF.